The 31 T cell receptor beta chains in this list originate from one sample, sequenced in a study of Ad26.COV2.S vaccination and SARS-CoV-2 variants. Documented treatment: about 20 received Ad26.COV2.S at low or high dose, single or two shots; roughly 5 received placebo; per-sample allocation not given. After the first vaccine or placebo injection, samples were drawn on day 63. Assay: immunoSEQ multiplex PCR; the TCRdb copy retains only in-frame clones and omits some. This table has about 430,000 clones, more than 80% appearing once. The input for sequencing was peripheral blood, taken in a trial of Ad26.COV2.S vaccine versus placebo. The receptors shown here come from a person aged 18-60 years who received the Ad26.COV2.S COVID-19 vaccine or a placebo.

Here the CDR3 DNA reads TGTGCCAGCAGCCCAGCGGGCGCGGGTGGCTACACCTTC. Translating gives CASSPAGAGGYTF. The chain couples TRBV25-1 to TRBJ1-2; D call uncertain. Germline-derived CDR1 and CDR2 are MGHDK and SYGVNS. V gave up 6 bases and J gave up 7 bases, with 15 bases separating them. The CDR3 extends over 13 amino acids.

This chain uses TRBV28 with TRBJ2-7; tentatively, D is TRBD2 (6 bases). CDR1 MDHEN and CDR2 SYDVKM come from the germline V gene. The CDR3 has 15 residues. The V end lost 1 base, the J end lost 4 bases, and 14 bases lay between the germline ends. The CDR3 is CASSLSPGGGYEQYF. CDR3 nucleotides: TGTGCCAGCAGTTTATCGCCTGGAGGAGGGTACGAGCAGTACTTC.

The rearrangement links TRBV4-2 to TRBJ2-7; perhaps D is TRBD1 or TRBD2 (5 bases each). This CDR3 has 15 residues. Germline-derived CDR1 and CDR2 are LGHNA and YNFKEQ. V was pared by 1 base and J by 2 bases, with 12 bases between. The CDR3 loop reads CASSQVGEVPYEQYF. For the CDR3, the DNA is TGTGCCAGCAGCCAAGTGGGGGAAGTCCCCTACGAGCAGTACTTC.

V and J are TRBV10-3 and TRBJ1-2; no firm D call. This CDR3 is 12 amino acids long. The germline gives CDR1 ENHRY, CDR2 SYGVKD. Deletions cut 6 bases from V and 0 bases from J, with 5 bases between. The CDR3 loop is CAIRSANYGYTF. The CDR3 region has the DNA TGTGCCATCAGGTCAGCTAACTATGGCTACACCTTC.

This chain connects TRBV2 to TRBJ2-1; 11 bases are shared with TRBD2. Germline trimming cut 6 bases from V and 2 bases from J; bases unmatched to any gene: 3. The CDR3 sequence is 15 residues long. Germline CDR1 is SNHLY and CDR2 is FYNNEI. The DNA of the CDR3 is TGTGCCAGCAGAGGGACTAGCGGTACCTACAATGAGCAGTTCTTC. Its protein is CASRGTSGTYNEQFF.

The chain combines TRBV7-8 with TRBJ1-6, with D unresolved. The CDR3 has 17 amino acids. Deletions cut 4 bases from V and 6 bases from J, with 19 bases between. Germline V lookup: CDR1 SGHVS, CDR2 FQNEAQ. The CDR3 nucleotides read TGTGCCAGCAGCTCCCTTGAAAGAGGCAGCTTTAATTCACCCCTCCACTTT. It yields the protein CASSSLERGSFNSPLHF.

The chain employs TRBV6-5 and TRBJ1-1, with a possible D match to TRBD1 (5 bases). V lost 7 bases and J 0 bases, leaving 9 bases between the germline ends. The CDR3 extends over 13 amino acids. Germline V gene lookup returns CDR1 MNHEY and CDR2 SVGAGI. The CDR3, as DNA: TGTGCCAGCAAGAGGGGCTTGAACACTGAAGCTTTCTTT. Amino acids: CASKRGLNTEAFF.

V usage is TRBV9 and J usage is TRBJ2-2, with a tentative D call TRBD1 (6 bases). The CDR3 contains 13 residues. The V end was cut by 0 bases, the J end by 7 bases, with 7 bases between. The germline gives CDR1 SGDLS, CDR2 YYNGEE. The CDR3 DNA reads TGTGCCAGCAGCGTAGGGACAGACGGGGAGCTGTTTTTT. It encodes CASSVGTDGELFF.

The chain uses TRBV5-8 and TRBJ2-3; TRBD2 matches 9 bases. Germline V gene lookup returns CDR1 SGHTS and CDR2 YDEGEE. This CDR3 contains 17 residues. With 1 base clipped from V and 0 bases from J, the junction kept 6 bases outside the gene matches. CDR3 amino acids: CASSLFSGRESTDTQYF. The CDR3 bases are TGTGCCAGCAGCTTGTTTAGCGGGAGAGAGAGCACAGATACGCAGTATTTT.

Details on this clone: Other nucleotide sequences in the sample specify the same CDR3. The chain has TRBV7-2 and TRBJ2-5, with D unclear. V was trimmed by 3 bases and J by 3 bases, leaving 2 bases between them. This CDR3 contains 11 residues. Germline V gene data show CDR1 as SGHTA and CDR2 as FQGNSA. CDR3 sequence reads: CASSLKETQYF. The CDR3 DNA reads as TGTGCCAGCAGCTTGAAAGAGACCCAGTACTTC.

The chain employs TRBV9 and TRBJ2-7, with 11 bases lining up with TRBD2. The germline CDR1 and CDR2 sequences are SGDLS and YYNGEE. V was clipped by 3 bases and J by 5 bases; unmatched bases: 4. The CDR3 length is 14 residues. The CDR3 DNA reads as TGTGCCAGCAGCGCCTTAGCGGGAGGGAACGAGCAGTACTTC. Translated, it gives CASSALAGGNEQYF.

The V call is TRBV7-9, the J call TRBJ2-7; TRBD1 aligns across 7 bases. The trim removed 4 bases at V and 0 bases at J, leaving 6 bases unmatched. CDR1 is SEHNR and CDR2 is FQNEAQ in the germline V gene (reference sequence). The CDR3 is 15 amino acids. This CDR3 is CASSSYRGPSYEQYF. The CDR3, as DNA: TGTGCCAGCAGCTCCTACAGGGGCCCCTCCTACGAGCAGTACTTC. Full variable domain (outside the CDR3, taken from reference TRBV7-9 and TRBJ2-7): DTGVSQNPRHKITKRGQNVTFRCDPISEHNRLYWYRQTLGQGPEFLTYFQNEAQLEKSRLLSDRFSAERPKGSFSTLEIQRTEQGDSAMYLCASSSYRGPSYEQYFGPGTRLTVT.

Here the CDR3 reads CASSHQRTSGSHNEQFF. The CDR3 nucleotides read TGTGCCAGCAGCCACCAGAGGACTAGCGGGAGCCACAATGAGCAGTTCTTC. The chain recombines TRBV5-4 with TRBJ2-1; 13 positions agree with TRBD2. Losses at the gene ends were 4 bases for V and 5 bases for J; bases not matched to a gene: 9. From germline, CDR1 is SGHNT and CDR2 YYREEE (reference sequence). There are 17 residues in the CDR3.

The chain uses TRBV14 and TRBJ1-2; TRBD1 is a possible D gene (6 bases). CDR3 length: 15 amino acids. Germline CDR1 is SGHDN and CDR2 is FVKESK. V lost 3 bases, J lost 2 bases, and 13 bases lay in between. The CDR3 DNA reads TGTGCCAGCAGCCAGGGACACGATTTGAACTATGGCTACACCTTC. It encodes CASSQGHDLNYGYTF.

V usage is TRBV5-1 and J usage is TRBJ2-3, with 15 bases identical to TRBD2. J gave up 3 bases and V 4 bases, and 9 bases lay outside the gene matches. Per the germline V gene, CDR1 is SGHRS and CDR2 is YFSETQ. CDR3 size: 18 residues. The CDR3 region is CASSPGLAGGRGTDTQYF. CDR3 nucleotides: TGCGCCAGCAGCCCCGGACTAGCGGGAGGGCGGGGGACAGATACGCAGTATTTT.

This rearrangement joins TRBV7-2 to TRBJ2-3; no clear D. Germline loops: CDR1 SGHTA, CDR2 FQGNSA. With 5 bases removed from V and 0 bases from J, the gap between germline ends came to 12 bases. The CDR3 runs 15 residues. The CDR3 loop is CASSRKAGSTDTQYF. The CDR3 region has the DNA TGTGCCAGCAGCAGGAAGGCAGGAAGCACAGATACGCAGTATTTT.

This sequence joins TRBV28 and TRBJ2-6; 10 bases match TRBD1. The CDR3 spans 18 residues. Germline V gene sequence: CDR1 MDHEN, CDR2 SYDVKM. V lost 6 bases, J lost 2 bases, and 10 bases stayed unmatched. CDR3 loop: CASSHRDRGAPGANVLTF. For the CDR3, the DNA is TGTGCCAGCAGCCACCGGGACAGGGGTGCTCCTGGGGCCAACGTCCTGACTTTC.

V gene TRBV3-1 (or the pseudogene TRBV3-2) combines with J gene TRBJ2-1; possibly TRBD2 for D (5 bases). Germline assignment: CDR1 LGHDT and CDR2 YNNKEL (reference sequence). This CDR3 has 14 amino acids. The V end was cut by 0 bases, the J end by 5 bases, with 8 bases between. CDR3 nucleotide sequence: TGTGCCAGCAGCCAAGATGGGAGCGACAATGAGCAGTTCTTC. This encodes CASSQDGSDNEQFF.

The chain has TRBV4-1 and TRBJ2-2; D gene uncertain. The V end was cut by 1 base, the J end by 8 bases, with 8 bases between. Germline V gene sequence: CDR1 MGHRA, CDR2 YSYEKL. This CDR3 contains 13 residues. The CDR3 DNA follows: TGCGCCAGCAGCCAAGTTTTCGAGGGGGAGCTGTTTTTT. It encodes CASSQVFEGELFF.

The chain has TRBV6-5 and TRBJ1-6, with a tentative D call TRBD1 (6 bases). V was clipped by 3 bases and J by 10 bases, with 16 bases between them. The CDR3 spans 15 residues. CDR1 is MNHEY and CDR2 is SVGAGI in the germline V gene. CDR3 in amino acids: CASSYGGRVGSPLHF. CDR3 DNA: TGTGCCAGCAGTTATGGGGGCAGGGTTGGGTCACCCCTCCACTTT.

A few counts support this clone. At one end, the junction sequence differs from germline, possibly due to a read error. The rearrangement uses TRBV15 and TRBJ1-1; TRBD1 aligns across 8 bases. CDR3 length: 12 residues. The germline CDR1 and CDR2 sequences are LNHNV and YYDKDF (reference sequence). The DNA of the CDR3 is TGTGCCACCCGACAGGGGAACGCTGAAGCTTTCTTT. It specifies CATRQGNAEAFF. The entire variable domain, with the rest obtained from reference TRBV15 and TRBJ1-1, is as follows: DAMVIQNPRYQVTQFGKPVTLSCSQTLNHNVMYWYQQKSSQAPKLLFHYYDKDFNNEADTPDNFQSRRPNTSFCFLDIRSPGLGDTAMYLCATRQGNAEAFFGQGTRLTVV.

The chain has TRBV10-3 and TRBJ1-5; 8 nucleotides match TRBD1. Germline V gene data show CDR1 as ENHRY and CDR2 as SYGVKD. This CDR3 region has 12 residues. V lost 6 bases, J lost 11 bases, and 6 bases stayed unmatched. DNA of the CDR3: TGTGCCATCAGGGAGACAGGGGCTTCCCAGCATTTT. It specifies CAIRETGASQHF.

CDR3 in amino acids: CASSPGQPQETQYF. The CDR3 bases are TGCGCCAGCAGCCCGGGACAGCCTCAAGAGACCCAGTACTTC. The chain combines TRBV5-1 with TRBJ2-5; TRBD1 aligns across 7 bases. Per germline, CDR1 SGHRS and CDR2 YFSETQ. V lost 4 bases and J lost 2; bases outside the gene matches: 5. The CDR3 totals 14 residues.

The rearrangement uses TRBV28 and TRBJ2-2; 7 bases agree with TRBD2. The V gene end was trimmed by 3 bases and the J gene end by 5 bases; junction bases not matched to a gene: 6. The length of the CDR3 is 15 residues. Germline CDR1 is MDHEN and CDR2 is SYDVKM. The CDR3 loop reads CASSFWGRATGELFF. As DNA, the CDR3 is TGTGCCAGCAGTTTTTGGGGGAGGGCAACCGGGGAGCTGTTTTTT. The full variable domain, its missing parts supplied by reference TRBV28 and TRBJ2-2, is DVKVTQSSRYLVKRTGEKVFLECVQDMDHENMFWYRQDPGLGLRLIYFSYDVKMKEKGDIPEGYSVSREKKERFSLILESASTNQTSMYLCASSFWGRATGELFFGEGSRLTVL.

The CDR3 bases are TGTGCCAGCAGGGCCCTTTCCTACGAGCAGTACTTC. As protein: CASRALSYEQYF. The rearrangement links TRBV27 to TRBJ2-7; no reliable D call. The CDR3 consists of 12 residues. Germline-derived CDR1 and CDR2 are MNHEY and SMNVEV (reference sequence). V was pared by 6 bases and J by 1 base, with 7 bases between.

The chain combines TRBV6-2 or TRBV6-3 with TRBJ1-2, with D tentatively TRBD1 (6 bases). The CDR3 contains 15 residues. The germline V and J ends were trimmed by 4 bases and 7 bases, with 19 bases remaining between them. CDR1 is MNHEY and CDR2 is SVGEGT in the germline V gene. CDR3 sequence: CASSSPTGLSGGYTF. The CDR3 region has the DNA TGTGCCAGCAGTTCCCCTACAGGGTTGAGCGGTGGCTACACCTTC.

Of note for this clone: In the same sample, other DNA sequences code for this CDR3. In DNA form, the CDR3 reads TGTGCCAGCAGCCCGTTCACAGATACGCAGTATTTT. Its protein is CASSPFTDTQYF. This chain connects TRBV7-9 to TRBJ2-3; D is unresolved. The CDR3 is 12 residues long. V was clipped by 5 bases and J by 2 bases, with 5 bases between them. Per the germline V gene, CDR1 is SEHNR and CDR2 is FQNEAQ (reference sequence).

The chain couples TRBV6-5 to TRBJ2-7; 8 bases map to TRBD2. Germline V gene lookup returns CDR1 MNHEY and CDR2 SVGAGI. The V gene end was trimmed by 5 bases and the J gene end by 7 bases; junction bases not matched to a gene: 10. The CDR3 runs to 14 residues. The CDR3 DNA sequence: TGTGCCAGCAGTAAACCGGGACTAGGTAAAGAGCAGTACTTC. Translating gives CASSKPGLGKEQYF.

The chain is built from TRBV7-9 and TRBJ2-6; weak D call: TRBD1 (5 bases). CDR1 is SEHNR and CDR2 is FQNEAQ in the germline V gene (reference sequence). CDR3 length: 19 residues. V lost 3 bases, J lost 0 bases, and 18 bases lay in between. CDR3 amino acids: CASSLAGAGLDSGANVLTF. The CDR3 coding sequence is TGTGCCAGCAGCTTGGCCGGTGCAGGGCTGGACTCTGGGGCCAACGTCCTGACTTTC.

J is TRBJ2-3 and V is TRBV7-9, with TRBD1 identical over 7 bases. V trimming: 4 bases; J trimming: 5 bases; junction bases outside the gene matches: 12. The germline CDR1 and CDR2 sequences are SEHNR and FQNEAQ (reference sequence). The CDR3 loop spans 16 amino acids. In nucleotides, the CDR3 is TGTGCCAGCAGCTCTCGCCGGGGCACAGGGGTAGATACGCAGTATTTT. Translation gives CASSSRRGTGVDTQYF.

The CDR3 DNA sequence: TGTGCCAGTAGTTCCAGGGACTGGCAGGCGTACGAGCAGTACTTC. Its protein is CASSSRDWQAYEQYF. This chain connects TRBV19 to TRBJ2-7; a weak D match, TRBD2 (6 bases). Germline V gene sequence: CDR1 LNHDA, CDR2 SQIVND (reference sequence). Between the trimmed V and J ends, which lost 5 bases and 4 bases, there was a span of 18 bases. This CDR3 region has 15 residues. Filled out from reference TRBV19 and TRBJ2-7, the complete variable domain reads DGGITQSPKYLFRKEGQNVTLSCEQNLNHDAMYWYRQDPGQGLRLIYYSQIVNDFQKGDIAEGYSVSREKKESFPLTVTSAQKNPTAFYLCASSSRDWQAYEQYFGPGTRLTVT.